The following is a T cell receptor (beta chain) sequence with its context. Its specific antigen is unknown. Nothing much larger sits one base from this clone, and base qualities are not available. This sample was included in a study of blood T cell repertoires in COVID-19 (dated by TCRdb to the early 2020s). With respect to the entire study: Samples from collaborators originated in the United States, Italy and Spain and spanned both the acute and convalescent phases of COVID-19. Sample metadata almost always included a de-identified subject ID, COVID-19 status, age in years and sex. The dataset comprised deeply sampled blood TCRbeta repertoires from subjects exposed to, actively infected with, or recovered from COVID-19. The repertoires were made available in a free public database intended to serve as a resource for research on the immune response to SARS-CoV-2. Where available, HLA class I and class II types were obtained from metadata supplied by the sample provider rather than from assay-based typing. The material from the prospective study consisted of cDNA or gDNA derived from T cells, B-cell-depleted T cells, or PBMCs. Samples came from the ongoing ImmuneRACE study (first 160 participants) plus 1,254 subjects from 6 global collaborators.

The paper's findings and limits, for the study overall: The quantity of clinical and demographic metadata differed by source and by participant and was supplied without curation.

The immunoSEQ Assay, a bias-controlled multiplex PCR, was used to amplify TCRbeta CDR3 regions from genomic DNA. Regarding the original processing steps: Within the assay, amplification of reference gene primers was used to estimate how many nucleated cells each sample contained. To quantify the absolute abundance of each unique TCRbeta CDR3 rearrangement, sequence reads were collapsed and filtered. Productive Simpson clonality was computed per sample as the square root of Simpson's diversity index over productive rearrangements. This is the immuneACCESS table as TCRdb keeps it, with only in-frame sequences that have V and J called. A part of the clones is gone; compared with another copy, unresolved V genes explain less than half, and the rest is unexplained. V and J calls and clone size are given by that table; D and trimming were obtained from the DNA. This sample comprises over 150,000 clones, over 70% of them detected only once. The ten largest clones capture roughly 18% of the sample.

As encoded in the germline V gene, CDR1 is SNHLY while CDR2 is FYNNEI. V is shortened by 7 bases, J by 0 bases, and the region joining them spans 12 bases. Reading from cysteine to phenylalanine, the CDR3 counts 14 amino acids. Only the CDR3 DNA is retained, 42 bases long and in frame from the first base. Another Seattle source contributed samples from volunteer blood donors who had recovered from COVID-19. Collaborating institutions collected whole blood in K2EDTA tubes following their own protocols. For TCRbeta analysis, collaborators shipped samples in one of three forms: frozen whole blood, isolated PBMCs, or DNA extracted from either of those sample types.

The chain was built from TRBV2 and TRBJ1-1; the D gene is perhaps TRBD1, on 5 matching bases. Sequencing input: peripheral blood. The receptor was isolated from a woman aged 70-85 years who had recovered from COVID-19. The CDR3 in this case is CASTLGGMNTEAFF. The sequenced DNA: TGTGCCAGCACTCTGGGGGGGATGAACACTGAAGCTTTCTTT.